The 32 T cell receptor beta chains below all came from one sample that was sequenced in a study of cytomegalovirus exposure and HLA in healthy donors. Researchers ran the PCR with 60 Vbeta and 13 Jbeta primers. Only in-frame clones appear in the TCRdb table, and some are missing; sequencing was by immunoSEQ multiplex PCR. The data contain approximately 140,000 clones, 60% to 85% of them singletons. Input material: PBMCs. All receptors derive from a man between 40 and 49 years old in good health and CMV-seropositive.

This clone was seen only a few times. CDR3 bases: TGTGCCAGCAGCTTAGGTCGGCTAGCGGGAGTAGATACGCAGTATTTT. It yields the protein CASSLGRLAGVDTQYF. The V and J genes are TRBV7-2 and TRBJ2-3, with TRBD2 matching over 10 bases. Trimming cost V 1 base and J 5 bases; bases outside gene matches: 6. The CDR3 extends over 16 amino acids. Germline values: CDR1 SGHTA, CDR2 FQGNSA.

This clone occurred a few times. The CDR3 nucleotides read TGTGCCAGCAGTGAAGCAGGGGGCGGAACTGAAGCTTTCTTT. Residues: CASSEAGGGTEAFF. The V gene is TRBV25-1, the J gene TRBJ1-1, with 8 bases that match TRBD1. V shed 2 bases and J 5 bases; nucleotides not matched to a gene: 4. Per germline, CDR1 MGHDK and CDR2 SYGVNS. This CDR3 has 14 amino acids.

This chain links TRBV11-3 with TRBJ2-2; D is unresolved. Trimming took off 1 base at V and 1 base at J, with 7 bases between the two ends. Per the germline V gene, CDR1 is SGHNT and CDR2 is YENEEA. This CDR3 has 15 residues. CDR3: CASSLGRWNTGELFF. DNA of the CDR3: TGTGCCAGCAGCTTAGGCAGGTGGAACACCGGGGAGCTGTTTTTT.

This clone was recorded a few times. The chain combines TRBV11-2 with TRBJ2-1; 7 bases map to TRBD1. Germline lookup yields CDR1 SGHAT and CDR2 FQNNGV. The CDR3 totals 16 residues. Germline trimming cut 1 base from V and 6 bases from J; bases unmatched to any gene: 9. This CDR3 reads CASSLGGGRSGNEQFF. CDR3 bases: TGTGCCAGCAGCTTAGGAGGGGGCAGAAGTGGCAATGAGCAGTTCTTC.

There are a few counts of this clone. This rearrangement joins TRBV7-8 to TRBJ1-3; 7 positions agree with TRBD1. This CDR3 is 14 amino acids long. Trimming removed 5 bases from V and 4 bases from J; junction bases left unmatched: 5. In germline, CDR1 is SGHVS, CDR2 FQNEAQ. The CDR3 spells CASSAGTAGNTIYF. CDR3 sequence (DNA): TGTGCCAGCAGCGCCGGGACAGCCGGAAACACCATATATTTT.

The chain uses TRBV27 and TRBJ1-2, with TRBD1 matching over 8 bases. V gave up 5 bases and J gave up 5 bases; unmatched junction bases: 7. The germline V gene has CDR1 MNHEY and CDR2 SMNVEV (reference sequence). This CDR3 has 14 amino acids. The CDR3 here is CASSPGQGRYGYTF. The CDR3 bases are TGTGCCAGCAGTCCCGGACAGGGTCGTTATGGCTACACCTTC.

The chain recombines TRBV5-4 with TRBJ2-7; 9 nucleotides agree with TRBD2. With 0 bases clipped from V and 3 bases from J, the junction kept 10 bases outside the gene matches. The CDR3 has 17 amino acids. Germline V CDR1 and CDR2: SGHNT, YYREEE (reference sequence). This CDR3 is CASSLAFGGRASYEQYF. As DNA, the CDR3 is TGTGCCAGCAGCTTGGCCTTCGGCGGGAGGGCCAGCTACGAGCAGTACTTC. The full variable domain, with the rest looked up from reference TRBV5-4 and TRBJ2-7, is ETGVTQSPTHLIKTRGQQVTLRCSSQSGHNTVSWYQQALGQGPQFIFQYYREEENGRGNFPPRFSGLQFPNYSSELNVNALELDDSALYLCASSLAFGGRASYEQYFGPGTRLTVT.

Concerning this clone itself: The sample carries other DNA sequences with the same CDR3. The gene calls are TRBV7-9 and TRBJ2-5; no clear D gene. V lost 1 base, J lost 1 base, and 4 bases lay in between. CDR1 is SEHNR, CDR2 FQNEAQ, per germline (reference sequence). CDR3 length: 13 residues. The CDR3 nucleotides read TGTGCCAGCAGCTTAGGGAGCCAAGAGACCCAGTACTTC. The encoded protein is CASSLGSQETQYF.

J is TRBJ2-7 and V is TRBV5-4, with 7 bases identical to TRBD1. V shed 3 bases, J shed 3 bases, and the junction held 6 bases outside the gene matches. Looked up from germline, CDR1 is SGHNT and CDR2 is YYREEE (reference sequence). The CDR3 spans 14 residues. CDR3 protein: CASSSPGTVYEQYF. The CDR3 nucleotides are TGTGCCAGCAGCTCCCCCGGGACAGTCTACGAGCAGTACTTC.

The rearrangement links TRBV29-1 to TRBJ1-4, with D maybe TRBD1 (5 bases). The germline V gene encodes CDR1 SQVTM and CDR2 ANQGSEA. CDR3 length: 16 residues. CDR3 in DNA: TGCGCTATTTCGGGGGAGGGAACGGCAACTAATGAAAAACTGTTTTTT. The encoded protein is CAISGEGTATNEKLFF.

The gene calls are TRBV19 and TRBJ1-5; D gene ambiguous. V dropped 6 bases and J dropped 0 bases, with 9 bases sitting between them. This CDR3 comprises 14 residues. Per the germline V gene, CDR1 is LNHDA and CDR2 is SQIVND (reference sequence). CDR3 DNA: TGTGCCAGTAGCCACACCTTTAGCAATCAGCCCCAGCATTTT. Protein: CASSHTFSNQPQHF. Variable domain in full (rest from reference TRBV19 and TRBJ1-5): DGGITQSPKYLFRKEGQNVTLSCEQNLNHDAMYWYRQDPGQGLRLIYYSQIVNDFQKGDIAEGYSVSREKKESFPLTVTSAQKNPTAFYLCASSHTFSNQPQHFGDGTRLSIL.

The CDR3 is CASSVRQGSGGELFF. The CDR3 coding sequence is TGTGCCAGCAGCGTACGTCAGGGGAGCGGCGGGGAGCTGTTTTTT. The genes are TRBV9 and TRBJ2-2; D perhaps matches TRBD1 (6 bases). Trimming cost V 1 base and J 7 bases, with 14 bases left between them. Germline V gives CDR1 SGDLS, CDR2 YYNGEE. The CDR3 totals 15 residues. The full variable domain, completed using reference TRBV9 and TRBJ2-2, is DSGVTQTPKHLITATGQRVTLRCSPRSGDLSVYWYQQSLDQGLQFLIQYYNGEERAKGNILERFSAQQFPDLHSELNLSSLELGDSALYFCASSVRQGSGGELFFGEGSRLTVL.

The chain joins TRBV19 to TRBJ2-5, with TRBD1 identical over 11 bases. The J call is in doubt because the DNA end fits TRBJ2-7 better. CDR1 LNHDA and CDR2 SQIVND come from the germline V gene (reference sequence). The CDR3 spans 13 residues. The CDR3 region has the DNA TGTGCCACCACGGGACAGGGGGACAACGAGCAGTACTTC. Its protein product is CATTGQGDNEQYF.

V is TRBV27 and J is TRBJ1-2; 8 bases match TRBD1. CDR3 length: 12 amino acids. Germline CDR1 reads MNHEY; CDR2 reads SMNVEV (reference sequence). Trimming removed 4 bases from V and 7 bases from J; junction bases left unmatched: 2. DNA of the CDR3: TGTGCCAGCAGTTCCCAGGGGGCTGGCTACACCTTC. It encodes CASSSQGAGYTF.

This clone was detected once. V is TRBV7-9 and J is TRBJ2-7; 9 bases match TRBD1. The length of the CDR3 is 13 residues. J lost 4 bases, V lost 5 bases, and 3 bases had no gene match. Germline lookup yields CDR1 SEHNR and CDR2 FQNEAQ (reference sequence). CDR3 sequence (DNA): TGTGCCAGCAGCACCGGGACAGGGTACGAGCAGTACTTC. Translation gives CASSTGTGYEQYF.

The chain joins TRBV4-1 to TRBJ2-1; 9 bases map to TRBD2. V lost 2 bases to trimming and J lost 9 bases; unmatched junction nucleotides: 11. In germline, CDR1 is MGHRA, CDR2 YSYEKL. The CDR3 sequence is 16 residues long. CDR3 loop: CASSQIDSGSGGEQFF. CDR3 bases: TGCGCCAGCAGCCAAATAGATAGCGGGAGTGGAGGTGAGCAGTTCTTC.

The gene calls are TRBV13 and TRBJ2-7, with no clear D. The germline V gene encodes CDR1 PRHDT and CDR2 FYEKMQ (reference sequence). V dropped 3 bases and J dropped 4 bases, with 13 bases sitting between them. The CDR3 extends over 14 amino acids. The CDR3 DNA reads TGTGCCAGCAGCTTCAAAACGGAGTCTTACGAGCAGTACTTC. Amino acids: CASSFKTESYEQYF.

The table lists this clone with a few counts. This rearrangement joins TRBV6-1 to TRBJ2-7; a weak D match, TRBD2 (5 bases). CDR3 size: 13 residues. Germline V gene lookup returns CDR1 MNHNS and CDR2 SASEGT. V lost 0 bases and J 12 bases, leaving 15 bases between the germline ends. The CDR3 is CASSEALLEGAYF. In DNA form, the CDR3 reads TGTGCCAGCAGTGAAGCGCTTCTCGAGGGCGCGTACTTC.

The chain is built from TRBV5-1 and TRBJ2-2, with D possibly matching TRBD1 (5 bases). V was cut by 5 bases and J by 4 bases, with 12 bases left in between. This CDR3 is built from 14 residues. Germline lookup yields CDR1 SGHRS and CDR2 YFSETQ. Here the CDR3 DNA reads TGCGCCAGCAGTCAGGGTTTTGCCACCGGGGAGCTGTTTTTT. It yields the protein CASSQGFATGELFF.

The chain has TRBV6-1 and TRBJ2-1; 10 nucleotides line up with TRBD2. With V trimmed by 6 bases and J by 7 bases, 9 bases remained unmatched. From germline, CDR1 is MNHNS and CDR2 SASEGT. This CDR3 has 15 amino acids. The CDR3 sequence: CASRRALAGANEQFF. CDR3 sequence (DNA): TGTGCCAGCAGGAGAGCTCTAGCGGGAGCGAATGAGCAGTTCTTC.

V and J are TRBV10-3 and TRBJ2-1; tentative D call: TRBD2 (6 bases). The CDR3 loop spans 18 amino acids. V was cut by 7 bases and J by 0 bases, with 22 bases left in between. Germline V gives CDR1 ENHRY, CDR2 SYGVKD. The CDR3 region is CAITFLGFLASSYNEQFF. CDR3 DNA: TGTGCCATCACCTTTCTCGGGTTCCTAGCGAGCTCCTACAATGAGCAGTTCTTC.

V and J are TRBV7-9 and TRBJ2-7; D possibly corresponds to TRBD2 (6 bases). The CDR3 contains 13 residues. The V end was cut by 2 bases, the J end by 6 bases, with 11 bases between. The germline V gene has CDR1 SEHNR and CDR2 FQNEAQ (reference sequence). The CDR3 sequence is CASSLIADPEQYF. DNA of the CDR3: TGTGCCAGCAGCTTAATAGCGGACCCCGAGCAGTACTTC.

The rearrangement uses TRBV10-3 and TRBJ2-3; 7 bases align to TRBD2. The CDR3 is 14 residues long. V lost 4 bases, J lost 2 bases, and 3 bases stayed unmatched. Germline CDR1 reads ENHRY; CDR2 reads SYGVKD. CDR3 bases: TGTGCCATCAGTGCTACTAGCGTCACAGATACGCAGTATTTT. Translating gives CAISATSVTDTQYF.

For the CDR3, the DNA is TGTGCCAGCAGTGAAAAGGGCAGGGTCTACGAGCAGTACTTC. The encoded protein is CASSEKGRVYEQYF. The gene calls are TRBV2 and TRBJ2-7, with D maybe TRBD1 (5 bases). The germline V and J ends were trimmed by 2 bases and 3 bases, with 11 bases remaining between them. The CDR3 has 14 residues. CDR1 and CDR2 from the germline V gene are SNHLY and FYNNEI. Full variable domain (outside the CDR3, taken from reference TRBV2 and TRBJ2-7): EPEVTQTPSHQVTQMGQEVILRCVPISNHLYFYWYRQILGQKVEFLVSFYNNEISEKSEIFDDQFSVERPDGSNFTLKIRSTKLEDSAMYFCASSEKGRVYEQYFGPGTRLTVT.

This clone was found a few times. The CDR3 loop reads CASSLEHRETDTQYF. DNA of the CDR3: TGCGCCAGCAGCTTGGAGCACAGGGAAACAGATACGCAGTATTTT. The chain links TRBV5-1 to TRBJ2-3, with D tentatively TRBD1 (6 bases). The CDR3 consists of 15 residues. The V end was cut by 0 bases, the J end by 3 bases, with 11 bases between. Germline V CDR1 and CDR2: SGHRS, YFSETQ.

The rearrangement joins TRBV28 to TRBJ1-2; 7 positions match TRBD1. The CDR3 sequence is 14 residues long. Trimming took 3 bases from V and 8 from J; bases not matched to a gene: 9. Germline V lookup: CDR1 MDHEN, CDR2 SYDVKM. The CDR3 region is CASSLVTGTGGYTF. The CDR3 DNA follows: TGTGCCAGCAGTTTGGTGACAGGGACGGGGGGCTACACCTTC.

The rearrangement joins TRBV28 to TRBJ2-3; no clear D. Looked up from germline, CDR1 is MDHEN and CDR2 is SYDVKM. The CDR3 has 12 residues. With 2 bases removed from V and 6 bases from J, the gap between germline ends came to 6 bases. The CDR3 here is CASSLRRDTQYF. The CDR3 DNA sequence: TGTGCCAGCAGTTTAAGGCGGGATACGCAGTATTTT.

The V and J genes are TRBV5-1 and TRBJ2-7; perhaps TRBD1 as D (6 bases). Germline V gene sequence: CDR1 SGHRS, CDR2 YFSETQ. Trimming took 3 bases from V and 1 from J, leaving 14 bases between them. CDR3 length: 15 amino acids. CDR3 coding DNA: TGCGCCAGCAGCTCCCCAGACAGGTTGTCCTACGAGCAGTACTTC. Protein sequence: CASSSPDRLSYEQYF.

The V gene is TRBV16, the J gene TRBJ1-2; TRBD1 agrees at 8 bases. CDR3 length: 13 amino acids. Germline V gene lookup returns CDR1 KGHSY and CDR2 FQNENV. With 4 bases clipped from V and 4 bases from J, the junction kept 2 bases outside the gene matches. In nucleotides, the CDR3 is TGTGCCAGCAGCCGAGGGACAGGCTATGGCTACACCTTC. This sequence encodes CASSRGTGYGYTF.

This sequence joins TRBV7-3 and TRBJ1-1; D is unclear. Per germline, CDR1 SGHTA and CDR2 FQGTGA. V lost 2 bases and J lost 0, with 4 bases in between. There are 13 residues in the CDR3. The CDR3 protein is CASSLEVNTEAFF. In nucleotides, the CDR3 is TGTGCCAGCAGCTTAGAGGTGAACACTGAAGCTTTCTTT.

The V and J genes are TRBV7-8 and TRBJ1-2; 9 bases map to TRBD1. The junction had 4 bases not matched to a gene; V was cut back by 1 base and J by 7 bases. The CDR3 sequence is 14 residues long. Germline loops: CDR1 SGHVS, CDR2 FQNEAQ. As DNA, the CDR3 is TGTGCCAGCAGCTTAGTGGGACAGGGAACTGGCTACACCTTC. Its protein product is CASSLVGQGTGYTF.

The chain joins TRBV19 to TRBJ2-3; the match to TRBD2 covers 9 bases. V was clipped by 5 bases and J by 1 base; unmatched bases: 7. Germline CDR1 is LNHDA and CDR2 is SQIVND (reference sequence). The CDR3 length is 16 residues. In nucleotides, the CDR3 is TGTGCCAGTAGTTCAATGGCTAGCGGGGGCACAGATACGCAGTATTTT. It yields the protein CASSSMASGGTDTQYF. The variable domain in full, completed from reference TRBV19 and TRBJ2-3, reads DGGITQSPKYLFRKEGQNVTLSCEQNLNHDAMYWYRQDPGQGLRLIYYSQIVNDFQKGDIAEGYSVSREKKESFPLTVTSAQKNPTAFYLCASSSMASGGTDTQYFGPGTRLTVL.